This TCR beta chain originates from a study of T cells in Graves' hyperthyroidism and ophthalmopathy. Overall study findings and caveats: Ophthalmopathy was model-predicted a median approximately 6.9 months pre-onset. Most clonotypes expanded in the thyroid (above 0.001) were also present in blood.

The CDR3 loop spans 13 amino acids. Germline values: CDR1 KGHSH, CDR2 LQKENI. The V end lost 0 bases, the J end lost 4 bases, and 6 bases lay between the germline ends. This clonotype came up many times. Its antigen is as yet unknown. There were TCR beta CDR3 regions amplified from RNA transcripts. Primed by the HTBI set, a first-round RT-PCR was run on the TCR CDR3. TCRdb reprocessed the multiplex PCR reads with MiXCR, giving one entry per CDR3 protein. This table has more than 550,000 distinct CDR3 sequences, roughly a sixth appearing once. Sequencing was performed on blood. The receptor was isolated from a woman in her forties or fifties with Graves' hyperthyroidism that later progressed to Graves' ophthalmopathy. The gene calls are TRBV18 and TRBJ1-1; D not resolved. The CDR3 region is CASSPPSPTEAFF. The DNA for the CDR3 is TGTGCCAGCTCACCACCTAGTCCCACTGAAGCTTTCTTT.